There are many counts of the clone carrying this TCR beta chain. This specimen belongs to a study of T-cell reconstitution after alpha-beta-depleted transplantation in children. The TCRbeta library incorporated unique molecular identifiers. TCRdb re-called the PCR reads through MiXCR, storing one row per CDR3 protein. There are around 200,000 distinct CDR3 sequences in the sample; over 5.5% occur only once, and 3% to 3.5% lies in the top ten. V gave up 3 bases and J gave up 7 bases, with 16 bases separating them. The CDR3 length is 15 residues. The sequence was obtained from a human donor who donated a stem cell graft to a child with Wiskott-Aldrich syndrome. This chain uses TRBV12-3 or TRBV12-4 with TRBJ1-5, with D possibly being TRBD1 (5 bases). This sample comprised PBMCs from the stem cell graft donor, obtained from the stem cell graft. The chain's CDR3 is CASSFGRMGDQPQHF. In nucleotides, the CDR3 is TGTGCCAGCAGTTTCGGGAGGATGGGGGACCAGCCCCAGCATTTT.